The entry below gives a single TCR beta chain sequence along with its context. This clone was detected once. Its antigen remains undetermined. It has no much larger one-base neighbor in the sample; base qualities were not kept. The record originates from a study of blood T cell repertoires in COVID-19 (dated by TCRdb to about 2020). Notes on the research overall: Samples from collaborators originated in the United States, Italy and Spain and spanned both the acute and convalescent phases of COVID-19. Where HLA class I and class II types were available, the types were taken from metadata supplied by the sample provider, not from assay-based typing. The material from the prospective study consisted of cDNA or gDNA derived from T cells, B-cell-depleted T cells, or PBMCs. Samples came from the ongoing ImmuneRACE study (first 160 participants) plus 1,254 subjects from 6 global collaborators. The repertoires were released in a freely available public database meant as a resource for research on the immune response to SARS-CoV-2. Subjects who had been exposed to COVID-19, were actively infected with it, or had recovered from it provided the deeply sampled blood TCRbeta repertoires that made up the dataset. The sample metadata nearly always contained a de-identified subject ID, COVID-19 status, age in years and sex. Results and caveats for the whole study, not just this receptor: The amount of clinical and demographic metadata varied by source and participant and was provided uncurated.

Whole blood was collected in K2EDTA tubes by collaborating institutions according to the institutions' own protocols. Collaborator samples were shipped for TCRbeta analysis as frozen whole blood, isolated PBMCs, or DNA extracted from either sample type. Its CDR3 holds 19 amino acids, cysteine through phenylalanine. Only the CDR3 part of the read is kept: 57 bases, read in frame from the first base. Based on the germline V gene (reference sequence), the CDR1 and CDR2 sequences are LNHNV and YYDKDF. The junction carries 23 bases between V and J, which are trimmed by 2 bases and 0 bases respectively. TCRbeta CDR3 regions were amplified from genomic DNA by means of the immunoSEQ Assay, a bias-controlled multiplex PCR. In the original analysis: Nucleated cell counts per sample were estimated from amplification of reference gene primers within the assay. To quantify the absolute abundance of each unique TCRbeta CDR3 rearrangement, sequence reads were collapsed and filtered. Productive Simpson clonality was computed per sample as the square root of Simpson's diversity index over productive rearrangements. TCRdb retrieved this table from immuneACCESS and kept in-frame rearrangements only. Not all clones are present; in checked studies, unresolved V genes account for under half, and no reason is known for the remainder. That table furnishes V, J and clone size, whereas the DNA furnished D and trimming. Across this sample there are around 27,000 clones, with around 83% seen only once. The top ten clonotypes cover approximately 24% of the sample.

Source material: peripheral blood. The TCR sequence derives from a human donor in a cohort sampled during active COVID-19. The chain couples TRBV15 to TRBJ2-7; a tentative D match to TRBD1 spans 6 bases. The bases read TGTGCCACCAGCAGACAGCGGCCGAGGGGGATAGGGGACTCCTACGAGCAGTACTTC. Its product reads: CATSRQRPRGIGDSYEQYF.